Included here is one T cell receptor beta chain sequence, with context. Its target is not known. These data originate in a study of PD-1 blockade in classical Hodgkin lymphoma. Study-wide findings and caveats: Significantly greater TCR diversity emerged by C4D1 in CD4+ cells but not CD8+ cells. Lower baseline TCR diversity marked trial partial responders and progressors.

With no exception, relapse followed autologous stem cell transplantation in all patients, and brentuximab vedotin exposure varied. Complete response, partial response or progressive disease made up the best responses. TCRdb keeps only in-frame clones here, not all; method: immunoSEQ multiplex PCR. The table lists about 97,000 clones, 65% to 85% of them singletons. The receptor comes from a human donor with classical Hodgkin lymphoma. Sample: peripheral blood mononuclear cells (PBMCs), taken at baseline.

The CDR3: CASSLERQETQYF. The CDR3 nucleotides are TGTGCCAGCAGCTTGGAGCGGCAAGAGACCCAGTACTTC. The chain carries TRBV5-4 and TRBJ2-5; TRBD2 might be the D (5 bases). V lost 0 bases and J 2 bases, leaving 5 bases between the germline ends. CDR1 and CDR2 (germline): SGHNT, YYREEE (reference sequence). CDR3 length: 13 residues.